The rows below give T cell receptor beta chains drawn from one sample of a study of T cell responses to AZD1222 COVID-19 vaccine. Produced via immunoSEQ multiplex PCR; TCRdb's table is partial and in-frame only. This sample has some 80,000 clones, with 80% to 90% found just once. The sequences come from peripheral blood, collected on day 0 of AZD1222 vaccination. The receptor set was obtained from an adult in good health. Both conserved end residues are part of each CDR3. D genes are given only for firm matches.

j_call v_call d_call cdr3_aa
TRBJ1-1 TRBV7-2 TRBD1 CASSRDRVSNTEAFF
TRBJ1-2 TRBV15 TRBD1 CATSRDHRDRGDGYTF
TRBJ1-5 TRBV2 NA CASSQLISGTLNQPQHF
TRBJ2-7 TRBV12-3/TRBV12-4 NA CASSLAQYEQYF
TRBJ2-1 TRBV4-1 NA CASSQEGYNEQFF
TRBJ1-1 TRBV30 NA CAWSQKGTEAFF
TRBJ1-2 TRBV6-2/TRBV6-3 NA CASSSGIPYGYTF
TRBJ1-6 TRBV18 NA CASSPDSDNSPLHF
TRBJ1-6 TRBV7-8 TRBD1 CASSLGQGVGNSPLHF
TRBJ1-3 TRBV2 TRBD1 CASNTRDRSGNTIYF
TRBJ2-1 TRBV4-3 NA CASSLGLYNEQFF
TRBJ1-4 TRBV7-6 NA CASSSRGRLNEKLFF
TRBJ2-1 TRBV12-3/TRBV12-4 NA CASTLSGYEQFF
TRBJ1-5 TRBV6-6 TRBD1 CASSYLTGGGNQPQHF
TRBJ1-1 TRBV3-1/TRBV3-2 NA CASSQGWNTEAFF
TRBJ2-1 TRBV6-5 TRBD2 CASSKQAGGYNEQFF
TRBJ1-3 TRBV5-1 TRBD1 CASREGQDNLGNTIYF
TRBJ2-7 TRBV5-1 NA CASSLVADLGVGGSF
TRBJ2-5 TRBV7-2 NA CASSLAWQETQYF
TRBJ2-1 TRBV9 TRBD1 CASSDRDRDYNEQFF
TRBJ2-1 TRBV5-1 TRBD2 CASSSSGVNNEQFF
TRBJ1-2 TRBV19 NA CASSIARGANYGYTF
TRBJ1-6 TRBV7-8 NA CASSLEVNSPLHF
TRBJ1-4 TRBV7-9 TRBD1 CASSLRGGQTTNEKLFF
TRBJ2-7 TRBV30 TRBD1 CAWSARGGTGEYEQYF
TRBJ2-7 TRBV7-9 NA CASSPRRPSSYEQYF
TRBJ2-2 TRBV18 NA CASSPQQFTGELFF
TRBJ2-1 TRBV19 NA CASSIGGAAYNEQFF
TRBJ2-7 TRBV7-9 NA CASSLTPDIRGTYEQYF
TRBJ1-2 TRBV5-1 NA CASSLTGAANYGYTF
TRBJ1-1 TRBV28 TRBD1 CASLTGGGTEAFF
TRBJ1-6 TRBV27 TRBD1 CASSFGRSGQGVALNSPLHF
TRBJ1-1 TRBV5-1 NA CASSLLGPEAFF
TRBJ1-1 TRBV7-3 TRBD1 CASSLTGARGGWDTEAFF
TRBJ1-1 TRBV7-9 NA CASSVLQGMNTEAFF
TRBJ2-7 TRBV5-5 NA CASSLELASYEQYF
TRBJ2-1 TRBV19 NA CASSVSGSSYNEQFF
TRBJ2-5 TRBV4-1 TRBD2 CASSRPPGTSLETQYF
TRBJ2-3 TRBV27 TRBD2 CASRTGLAGGRTDTQYF
TRBJ2-6 TRBV2 NA CASSVFRVTGIGSGANVLTF
TRBJ1-1 TRBV19 NA CASSDKTDKNTEAFF
TRBJ1-4 TRBV5-1 TRBD1 CASSLGGTATNEKLFF
TRBJ1-1 TRBV30 TRBD1 CAWRATGITEAFF
TRBJ1-6 TRBV5-6 NA CASSLGSSYNSPLHF
TRBJ1-5 TRBV7-2 NA CASSPGGPGNQPQHF
TRBJ1-1 TRBV5-4 TRBD1 CASSLGQGEVVNTEAFF
TRBJ1-1 TRBV27 TRBD1 CASSPRGQGANTEAFF
TRBJ1-2 TRBV20-1 NA CSAKVYGYTF
TRBJ1-2 TRBV4-2 NA CASSQDIYGYTF
TRBJ2-2 TRBV4-1 NA CASSQVGRRTTRGKGELFF
TRBJ1-1 TRBV28 NA CASSVAVQAFF
TRBJ1-1 TRBV11-2 TRBD1 CASSLHGQGNTEAFF
TRBJ1-1 TRBV6-5 NA CASSYGGWGTEAFF
TRBJ1-1 TRBV28 NA CASSLRPGYTEAFF
TRBJ1-2 TRBV4-1 NA CASSLEVTGPGYGYTF
TRBJ2-2 TRBV5-4 NA CASSGDPAGELFF
TRBJ1-3 TRBV4-2 NA CASSPGAGDTIYF
TRBJ1-2 TRBV2 TRBD1 CASRVRDREKGWYGYTF
TRBJ2-7 TRBV5-1 TRBD1 CASSFRDSLYEQYF